This TCR beta chain was sequenced during a study of cytomegalovirus exposure and HLA in healthy donors (dated by TCRdb to about 2017). For the study in its entirety: A later analysis indicated that the 130 or so validation repertoires were generated on the platform also employed for the approximately 700 repertoires of the first cohort. The study aimed to test whether signatures of past pathogen exposure could be identified by cataloging public T cell receptors. To predict cytomegalovirus infection status, the study brought together high-throughput TCR immunosequencing, statistical association of individual TCRs with disease status, and machine learning. Besides the first cohort of some 670 subjects, a separate validation cohort made up of 90 to 150 different subjects was used.

With regard to this clone: Its antigen specificity is not known. Base-call qualities are not available, and no considerably larger clone is one nucleotide away.

Donors formed part of the validation cohort, which comprised over a hundred subjects and was distinct from the first cohort of 666 subjects. General study outcomes and caveats: Most TCR sequences were seen in very few donors, while some public TCRs were found in many individuals. Subsequent analysis determined that TCRs grouped into clusters in the first cohort also showed a tendency toward co-occurrence across the 120 or so validation repertoires, and approximately 94% of cluster scores exceeded 0. According to the authors, the approach could potentially be generalized to other disease states and immunological phenotypes. A total of 150 or so TCR beta chains were listed by the study as associated with cytomegalovirus. The validation cohort had no HLA typing available for a later analysis, so co-occurrence within that cohort was assessed over all 120 or so repertoires. Cytomegalovirus status was reported to be diagnosed by the classifier with high specificity and sensitivity in both the original and validation cohorts. In vitro tests confirmed that a few of the cytomegalovirus-associated TCR beta chains recognize cytomegalovirus antigens.

Libraries came from the immunoSEQ multiplex PCR assay. The original methods were these. A statistical classification framework was built for diagnosing cytomegalovirus status from the catalog of TCR beta chain sequences. Imported from immuneACCESS, the table was reduced by TCRdb to in-frame sequences with V and J called. These copies leave out some clones; in studies compared against another copy, an unresolved V gene accounts for under half, and the cause of the remainder is not known. V, J and clone size were drawn from that table, and D and trimming were deduced from the DNA. The sample contains roughly 240,000 clones, approximately 87% of them found a single time. Around 3% of the sample lies in the top ten. The source of this sequence is a man younger than 35 in good health and CMV-seronegative. Source material: PBMCs.

The base sequence is TGTGCCAGCGGACTAGCGGGGGTTGAGACCCAGTACTTC. Translated, this gives CASGLAGVETQYF. The receptor chain draws on TRBV2 and TRBJ2-5; 13 nucleotides in the junction match TRBD2. The germline V gene specifies SNHLY as CDR1 and FYNNEI as CDR2. From cysteine to phenylalanine, the CDR3 is 13 amino acids long. The only DNA kept is the CDR3, 39 bases in frame from the first base. Trimming takes 8 bases off V and 5 bases off J; junction bases not matched to a gene: 2.